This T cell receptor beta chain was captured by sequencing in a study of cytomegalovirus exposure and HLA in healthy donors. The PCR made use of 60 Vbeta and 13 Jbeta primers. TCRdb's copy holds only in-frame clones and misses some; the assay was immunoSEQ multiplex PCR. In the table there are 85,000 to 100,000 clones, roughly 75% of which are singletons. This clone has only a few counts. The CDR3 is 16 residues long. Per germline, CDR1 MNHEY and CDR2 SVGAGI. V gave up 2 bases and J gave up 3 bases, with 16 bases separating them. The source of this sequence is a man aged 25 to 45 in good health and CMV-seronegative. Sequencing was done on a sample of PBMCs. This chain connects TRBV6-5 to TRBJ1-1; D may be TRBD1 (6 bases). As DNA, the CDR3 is TGTGCCAGCAGTTACGAGCAGGGGCAGGTGGACACTGAAGCTTTCTTT. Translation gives CASSYEQGQVDTEAFF.